Sequencing of this TCR beta chain was carried out in a study of OX40 agonist ivuxolimab in advanced cancers. Study-level points and caveats: Which antigen the expanded peripheral T cells recognized is unknown. Certain nonresponding patients likewise had low normalized T-cell clonal expansion.

Per the germline V gene, CDR1 is MNHEY and CDR2 is SVGAGI. CDR3 length equals 14 residues. Produced via immunoSEQ multiplex PCR; TCRdb's table is partial and in-frame only. The sample has some 50,000 clones, approximately 87% seen once; the top ten hold under 5.5%. Note on this clone: Antigen: not known. Germline is not matched at one junction end, which may reflect a read error.

This chain connects TRBV6-5 to TRBJ1-2, with D perhaps TRBD1 (5 bases). This sample comprised CD4+ or CD8+ T cells sorted from blood, obtained in a trial of the OX40 agonist ivuxolimab. This sequence originates from an adult with an advanced solid tumor such as melanoma, head and neck, liver or kidney cancer. CDR3 in amino acids: CASSHSTANYGYTF. CDR3 in DNA: TGTGCCAGCAGTCACTCGACAGCTAACTATGGCTACACCTTC.